The clone carrying this TCR beta chain was counted only a few times. The antigen is not known. This entry comes from a study of beta chain features in type 1 diabetes. Notes on the study in general: People with Type 1 diabetes carried modestly yet significantly shorter TCRB CDR3s in all four CD4+ subsets. In these data, an HLA type influence on TCRB rearrangement remained unresolved.

The CDR3 consists of 17 residues. Germline V gene sequence: CDR1 KGHSH, CDR2 LQKENI. The V and J ends lost 6 bases and 1 base, in that order; junction bases with no gene match: 12. It was one heparinised blood draw, averaging around 110 mL, that each donor gave. Using CD45RO/CCR7/CD25/CD127/CD95/CD27, CD4+ naive, central memory, regulatory and stem cell-like memory cells were sorted. Populations obtained by sorting all exceeded 98% purity. The sequenced template was cDNA made from the entire isolated RNA. The method was immunoSEQ multiplex PCR; TCRdb's version includes in-frame clones alone and lacks a portion of them. The table includes around 170,000 clones, roughly 9% detected once.

Input material: central memory CD4+ T cells from blood. The chain combines TRBV18 with TRBJ1-1; 9 bases fit TRBD1. The sequence derives from a woman aged 30 to 39 with type 1 diabetes. The CDR3 sequence is CASSLPGQGSGNTEAFF. In nucleotides, the CDR3 is TGTGCCAGCTCGCTCCCGGGACAGGGCAGTGGGAACACTGAAGCTTTCTTT.